This T cell receptor (beta chain) was captured by sequencing in a study of T-cell memory formation after mild COVID-19. This clonotype was observed a few times. Constant-segment primers and 5'RACE yielded cDNA libraries for TCR alpha and TCR beta, each carrying sample barcodes and UMIs. MiXCR was run by TCRdb on the 5' RACE reads, yielding one entry per CDR3 protein. The sample yields approximately 300,000 distinct CDR3 sequences, roughly a fifth seen once. V lost 7 bases to trimming and J lost 4 bases; unmatched junction nucleotides: 9. The CDR3 sequence is 15 residues long. The germline gives CDR1 MNHNS, CDR2 SASEGT.

The TCR originated in a man aged 18-30 years who had mild COVID-19 (a few samples of this study predate the infection). Cell type and time point are not known. The chain uses TRBV6-1 and TRBJ1-2, with 10 nucleotides matching TRBD1. Source material: PBMCs or a T cell subset sorted from them (not recorded which). CDR3: CASMTGTGVRYGYTF. In DNA form, the CDR3 reads TGTGCCAGCATGACCGGGACAGGGGTGCGCTATGGCTACACCTTC.